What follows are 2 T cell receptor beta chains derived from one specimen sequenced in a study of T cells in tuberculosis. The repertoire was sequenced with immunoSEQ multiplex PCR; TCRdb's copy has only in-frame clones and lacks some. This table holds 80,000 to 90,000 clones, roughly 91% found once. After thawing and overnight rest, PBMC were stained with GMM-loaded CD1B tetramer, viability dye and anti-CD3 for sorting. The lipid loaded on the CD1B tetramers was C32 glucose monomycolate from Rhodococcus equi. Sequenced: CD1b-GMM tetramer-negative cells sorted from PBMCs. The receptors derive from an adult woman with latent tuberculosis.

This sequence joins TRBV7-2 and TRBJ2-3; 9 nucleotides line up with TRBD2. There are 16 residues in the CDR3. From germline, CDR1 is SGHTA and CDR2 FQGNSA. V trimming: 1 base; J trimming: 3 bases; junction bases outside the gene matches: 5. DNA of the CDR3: TGTGCCAGCAGCTTAGACGGGCGGGGGGGGACAGATACGCAGTATTTT. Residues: CASSLDGRGGTDTQYF.

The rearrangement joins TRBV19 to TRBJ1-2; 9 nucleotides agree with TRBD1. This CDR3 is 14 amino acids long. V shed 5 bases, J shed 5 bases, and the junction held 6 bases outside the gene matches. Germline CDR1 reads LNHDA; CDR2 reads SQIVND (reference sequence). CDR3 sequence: CASSPQGARYGYTF. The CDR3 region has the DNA TGTGCCAGTAGTCCACAGGGGGCGAGGTATGGCTACACCTTC.